Below are 7 T cell receptor beta chains sequenced from a single sample in a study of cytomegalovirus exposure and HLA in healthy donors. PCR was performed using 60 Vbeta and 13 Jbeta primers. TCRdb's copy holds only in-frame clones and misses some; the assay was immunoSEQ multiplex PCR. Here the sample spans about 200,000 clones, around 82% being singletons. Sequencing used PBMCs. These receptors all come from a woman aged 30 to 39 in good health and CMV-seronegative.

The J gene is TRBJ1-4, the V gene TRBV6-4; TRBD1 agrees at 9 bases. Trimming at V came to 8 bases and at J to 2 bases, leaving 9 bases not matched to a gene. This CDR3 region has 16 residues. Germline values: CDR1 MRHNA, CDR2 SNTAGT. The CDR3 here is CASRPGQGRTNEKLFF. In DNA form, the CDR3 reads TGTGCCAGCCGTCCGGGACAGGGAAGGACTAATGAAAAACTGTTTTTT.

CDR3 in amino acids: CASSSLLAGSSNEQFF. Here the CDR3 DNA reads TGTGCCAGCAGCTCCCTACTAGCGGGATCAAGCAATGAGCAGTTCTTC. The V and J genes are TRBV5-4 and TRBJ2-1; 10 positions match TRBD2. Germline V gene data show CDR1 as SGHNT and CDR2 as YYREEE (reference sequence). V lost 3 bases to trimming and J lost 6 bases; unmatched junction nucleotides: 9. The CDR3 consists of 16 residues.

V usage is TRBV11-2 and J usage is TRBJ2-5, with D unresolved. V was cut by 8 bases and J by 1 base, with 14 bases left in between. This CDR3 has 14 amino acids. Germline V gene lookup returns CDR1 SGHAT and CDR2 FQNNGV. In DNA form, the CDR3 reads TGTGCCAGCCGTCCTTCGGTCCTCCAAGAGACCCAGTACTTC. Amino acid sequence: CASRPSVLQETQYF. Together with reference TRBV11-2 and TRBJ2-5, the CDR3 gives the full variable domain: EAGVAQSPRYKIIEKRQSVAFWCNPISGHATLYWYQQILGQGPKLLIQFQNNGVVDDSQLPKDRFSAERLKGVDSTLKIQPAKLEDSAVYLCASRPSVLQETQYFGPGTRLLVL.

The rearrangement uses TRBV28 and TRBJ2-7; 10 nucleotides align to TRBD1. CDR1 MDHEN and CDR2 SYDVKM come from the germline V gene. CDR3 length: 14 residues. Trimming took 7 bases from V and 3 from J; bases not matched to a gene: 6. The CDR3 region is CASIPTGGFYEQYF. The CDR3 DNA sequence: TGTGCCAGCATCCCGACAGGGGGCTTCTACGAGCAGTACTTC.

This chain links TRBV28 with TRBJ1-1; tentatively, D is TRBD1 (5 bases). Germline V gene lookup returns CDR1 MDHEN and CDR2 SYDVKM. The CDR3 consists of 16 residues. Trimming shortened V by 2 bases and J by 0 bases, and 13 bases separated the two germline ends. The CDR3 bases are TGTGCCAGCAGTTTAATAGCCAGGGAAATGAACACTGAAGCTTTCTTT. Translating gives CASSLIAREMNTEAFF.

The rearrangement uses TRBV12-1 and TRBJ2-2; TRBD2 reflects the table's D call only, with no check against the DNA. TRBV12-1 is assigned pseudogene status. The CDR3 totals 18 residues. CDR3 loop: CASSFSTEVRENTGELFF. CDR3 sequence (DNA): TGTGCCAGCAGCTTTTCTACCGAGGTACGGGAGAACACCGGGGAGCTGTTTTTT.

The V and J genes are TRBV6-5 and TRBJ2-5, with 7 bases fitting TRBD1. The DNA end lines up better with TRBJ2-7; the J call may be wrong. The CDR3 totals 16 residues. CDR1 and CDR2 from the germline V gene are MNHEY and SVGAGI. The CDR3 region has the DNA TGTGCCAGCAGTTACTTGGACAGGAAGGGGTCCTACGAGCAGTACTTC. Translation: CASSYLDRKGSYEQYF.